This paragraph covers one T cell receptor beta chain sequence. Its target is unknown. This sample stems from a study of cytomegalovirus exposure and HLA in healthy donors. Study-wide findings and caveats: A previous analysis found most TCR beta V segments productive roughly 90% or roughly 30% of the time.

In nominal health when sampled, donors likely had unrecorded immune exposures nonetheless. V was pared by 0 bases and J by 1 base, with 14 bases between. Per the germline V gene, CDR1 is SGHTS and CDR2 is YDEGEE. The CDR3 totals 17 residues. This PCR relied on a set of 60 Vbeta primers and 13 Jbeta primers. Profiling relied on immunoSEQ multiplex PCR, and the TCRdb table lists in-frame clones only, not all of them. The sample has about 82,000 clones; more than 55% are singletons. The TCR comes from a woman in her forties or fifties in good health and CMV-seropositive. Source material: PBMCs. The chain combines TRBV5-8 with TRBJ2-1, with a tentative D call TRBD2 (6 bases). CDR3 bases: TGTGCCAGCAGCTTGGGGAGGAGGGGCCCTTCCTACAATGAGCAGTTCTTC. This gives the protein CASSLGRRGPSYNEQFF. The whole variable domain, filled in from reference TRBV5-8 and TRBJ2-1, reads EAGVTQSPTHLIKTRGQQATLRCSPISGHTSVYWYQQALGLGLQFLLWYDEGEERNRGNFPPRFSGRQFPNYSSELNVNALELEDSALYLCASSLGRRGPSYNEQFFGPGTRLTVL.